These 25 T cell receptor beta chains share one sample of origin, sequenced in a study of blood T cell repertoires in COVID-19. Assay: immunoSEQ multiplex PCR; the TCRdb copy retains only in-frame clones and omits some. The sample lists around 130,000 clones, about 87% occurring once. Sequences were obtained from peripheral blood. Receptors originate from a human donor in a cohort sampled during active COVID-19.

The chain is built from TRBV12-3 or TRBV12-4 and TRBJ2-2, with no clear D. Trimming shortened V by 4 bases and J by 6 bases, and 9 bases separated the two germline ends. This CDR3 spans 13 amino acids. CDR3 sequence reads: CASSSRYPGELFF. CDR3 in DNA: TGTGCCAGCAGTTCGCGGTATCCCGGGGAGCTGTTTTTT.

The chain links TRBV5-1 to TRBJ1-1, with 7 bases lining up with TRBD1. This CDR3 is built from 16 residues. Trimming at V came to 0 bases and at J to 0 bases, leaving 5 bases not matched to a gene. Germline values: CDR1 SGHRS, CDR2 YFSETQ. For the CDR3, the DNA is TGCGCCAGCAGCTTGGGGCAGGGGGTCATGAACACTGAAGCTTTCTTT. This sequence encodes CASSLGQGVMNTEAFF.

The J gene is TRBJ2-6, the V gene TRBV18; 9 bases agree with TRBD1. The V and J ends lost 5 bases and 0 bases, in that order; junction bases with no gene match: 5. The CDR3 consists of 17 residues. Germline V gene sequence: CDR1 KGHSH, CDR2 LQKENI. DNA for the CDR3: TGTGCCAGCTCAACCGGGACAGGGATCTCTGGGGCCAACGTCCTGACTTTC. Protein sequence: CASSTGTGISGANVLTF.

The chain links TRBV5-6 to TRBJ2-1, with TRBD2 identical over 12 bases. This CDR3 comprises 14 residues. V dropped 3 bases and J dropped 9; count of bases not matched to a gene: 4. CDR1 is SGHDT, CDR2 YYEEEE, per germline. As DNA, the CDR3 is TGTGCCAGCAGCTGGACTAGCGGGGTGTCTGAGCAGTTCTTC. Translation: CASSWTSGVSEQFF.

V and J are TRBV2 and TRBJ2-5; 8 positions agree with TRBD1. CDR1 and CDR2 (germline): SNHLY, FYNNEI. After removal of 2 bases from V and 2 bases from J, the junction contained 4 bases not matched to a gene. CDR3 length equals 15 residues. The CDR3 region is CASSEQGASQETQYF. The CDR3 DNA is TGTGCCAGCAGTGAACAGGGGGCGTCGCAAGAGACCCAGTACTTC.

This sequence joins TRBV11-2 and TRBJ2-2; D is possibly TRBD2 (6 bases). Germline-derived CDR1 and CDR2 are SGHAT and FQNNGV. The CDR3 totals 15 residues. Deletions cut 5 bases from V and 6 bases from J, with 16 bases between. In nucleotides, the CDR3 is TGTGCCAGCAGCGGTCTGGGGGGAGCGGCCGGGGAGCTGTTTTTT. This encodes CASSGLGGAAGELFF.

V usage is TRBV5-1 and J usage is TRBJ2-1; D gene uncertain. V gave up 1 base and J gave up 6 bases, with 11 bases separating them. Germline V lookup: CDR1 SGHRS, CDR2 YFSETQ. This CDR3 is built from 14 residues. As DNA, the CDR3 is TGCGCCAGCAGCTTGAGCTCCCCCCTCAATGAGCAGTTCTTC. Translating it yields CASSLSSPLNEQFF.

The CDR3 sequence: CASSPRGLAEAFF. The CDR3 nucleotides read TGCGCCAGCAGCCCCCGGGGTTTGGCTGAAGCTTTCTTT. The chain recombines TRBV4-1 with TRBJ1-1; D remains ambiguous. Trimming stripped 4 bases from V and 6 bases from J, with 12 bases between. Germline V gene sequence: CDR1 MGHRA, CDR2 YSYEKL. The CDR3 length is 13 residues.

V is TRBV6-5 and J is TRBJ1-5; 8 bases agree with TRBD1. The CDR3 is 14 amino acids. Germline loops: CDR1 MNHEY, CDR2 SVGAGI. The J segment lost 4 bases and the V segment lost 6 bases, leaving 5 bases of the junction unmatched. The CDR3 bases are TGTGCCAGCAGCAGGACAGGGTTGAATCAGCCCCAGCATTTT. Translation gives CASSRTGLNQPQHF.

Points on this clone: At the DNA level, this CDR3 is encoded by other sequences in the same sample as well. The V gene is TRBV9, the J gene TRBJ2-7; 8 bases agree with TRBD1. CDR1 and CDR2 (germline): SGDLS, YYNGEE. V gave up 0 bases and J gave up 4 bases; unmatched junction bases: 3. This CDR3 is built from 14 residues. In nucleotides, the CDR3 is TGTGCCAGCAGCGTAGGACAGGGGCGGTACGAGCAGTACTTC. The encoded protein is CASSVGQGRYEQYF.

V usage is TRBV30 and J usage is TRBJ2-7; the match to TRBD1 covers 9 bases. The germline V gene has CDR1 GTSNPN and CDR2 SVGIG (reference sequence). The CDR3 has 13 amino acids. V lost 4 bases, J lost 6 bases, and 7 bases stayed unmatched. The CDR3 DNA sequence: TGTGCCTGGACCCCGGGACAGGGTCTCGAGCAGTACTTC. Translated, it gives CAWTPGQGLEQYF.

V gene TRBV3-1 (or the pseudogene TRBV3-2) combines with J gene TRBJ2-5; the match to TRBD2 covers 7 bases. The CDR3 is made up of 16 amino acids. V was pared by 5 bases and J by 1 base, with 10 bases of the junction left unmatched. Looked up from germline, CDR1 is LGHDT and CDR2 is YNNKEL (reference sequence). CDR3 coding DNA: TGTGCCAGCAGCGGCCGCTGGACGGGGGGCCAAGAGACCCAGTACTTC. Residues: CASSGRWTGGQETQYF.

This clone was counted once. The rearrangement joins TRBV19 to TRBJ2-5; possible D gene TRBD1, 5 bases. V lost 2 bases, J lost 5 bases, and 12 bases lay in between. This CDR3 contains 14 residues. Germline values: CDR1 LNHDA, CDR2 SQIVND (reference sequence). The CDR3 coding sequence is TGTGCCAGTAGTATACGGCAGGGTGGGGAGACCCAGTACTTC. The encoded protein is CASSIRQGGETQYF.

V is TRBV6-2 or TRBV6-3 and J is TRBJ2-5; perhaps TRBD2 as D (6 bases). The CDR3 consists of 15 residues. Trimming cost V 2 bases and J 0 bases, with 10 bases left between them. Germline V gene lookup returns CDR1 MNHEY and CDR2 SVGEGT. The CDR3 loop is CASSYGGVYQETQYF. The CDR3 DNA follows: TGTGCCAGCAGTTACGGCGGGGTGTACCAAGAGACCCAGTACTTC.

This sequence joins TRBV5-1 and TRBJ2-1, with D perhaps TRBD2 (6 bases). The length of the CDR3 is 15 residues. Per germline, CDR1 SGHRS and CDR2 YFSETQ. V was pared by 4 bases and J by 0 bases, with 11 bases between. CDR3 protein: CASSPSASSYNEQFF. The CDR3 DNA is TGCGCCAGCAGCCCTAGCGCCAGCTCCTACAATGAGCAGTTCTTC.

This chain joins TRBV19 and TRBJ1-5; TRBD1 matches 10 bases. The CDR3 loop spans 16 amino acids. The V gene's germline CDR1 is LNHDA and CDR2 SQIVND (reference sequence). The trim removed 8 bases at V and 0 bases at J, leaving 7 bases unmatched. The CDR3 protein is CASGGQGIYSNQPQHF. For the CDR3, the DNA is TGTGCCAGTGGGGGACAGGGGATTTATAGCAATCAGCCCCAGCATTTT.

V is TRBV20-1 and J is TRBJ2-2; D gene unclear. The CDR3 loop spans 15 amino acids. CDR1 is DFQATT and CDR2 is SNEGSKA in the germline V gene (reference sequence). The ends were cut back, 3 bases at V and 3 bases at J, with 14 bases in the middle. CDR3 sequence: CSASSRYSHTGELFF. The CDR3 DNA follows: TGCAGTGCTAGTAGTCGGTACAGCCACACCGGGGAGCTGTTTTTT.

The genes are TRBV7-8 and TRBJ2-2; D is possibly TRBD2 (5 bases). The CDR3 totals 16 residues. Deletions cut 5 bases from V and 4 bases from J, with 17 bases between. CDR1 is SGHVS, CDR2 FQNEAQ, per germline. The CDR3 spells CASSRGSPAVTGELFF. CDR3 nucleotide sequence: TGTGCCAGCAGCCGAGGGTCCCCGGCGGTCACCGGGGAGCTGTTTTTT. Full variable domain (remainder filled in from reference TRBV7-8 and TRBJ2-2): GAGVSQSPRYKVAKRGQDVALRCDPISGHVSLFWYQQALGQGPEFLTYFQNEAQLDKSGLPSDRFFAERPEGSVSTLKIQRTQQEDSAVYLCASSRGSPAVTGELFFGEGSRLTVL.

V and J are TRBV6-5 and TRBJ1-2; TRBD1 agrees at 7 bases. Germline CDR1 is MNHEY and CDR2 is SVGAGI. This CDR3 comprises 16 residues. V lost 2 bases to trimming and J lost 0 bases; unmatched junction nucleotides: 6. This chain's CDR3 is CASSYEEGAANYGYTF. The DNA for the CDR3 is TGTGCCAGCAGTTACGAGGAGGGGGCGGCTAACTATGGCTACACCTTC.

The chain joins TRBV28 to TRBJ1-4; 7 bases match TRBD1. CDR3 size: 15 residues. CDR1 is MDHEN, CDR2 SYDVKM, per germline. V shed 7 bases, J shed 1 base, and the junction held 6 bases outside the gene matches. Here the CDR3 reads CASKGAGLTNEKLFF. As DNA, the CDR3 is TGTGCCAGCAAGGGGGCTGGGCTAACTAATGAAAAACTGTTTTTT.

CDR3 nucleotides: TGTGCCAGCAGCATAGACTTAGTCGGAGGGCCACACACAGATACGCAGTATTTT. This encodes CASSIDLVGGPHTDTQYF. The chain couples TRBV7-8 to TRBJ2-3, with D tentatively TRBD2 (6 bases). The CDR3 spans 18 residues. V lost 5 bases and J 2 bases, leaving 23 bases between the germline ends. CDR1 is SGHVS and CDR2 is FQNEAQ in the germline V gene.

This clone was observed at least ten times. The CDR3 sequence is CASSSTGVPKRYGYTF. Here the CDR3 DNA reads TGTGCCAGCAGTTCCACAGGGGTTCCTAAGAGATATGGCTACACCTTC. The V and J genes are TRBV27 and TRBJ1-2, with 7 bases lining up with TRBD1. V trimming: 4 bases; J trimming: 5 bases; junction bases outside the gene matches: 13. Germline CDR1 and CDR2: MNHEY and SMNVEV (reference sequence). The CDR3 is 16 residues long.

The chain employs TRBV7-2 and TRBJ2-5; TRBD2 might be the D (6 bases). This CDR3 has 16 residues. V was shortened by 1 base and J by 4 bases, with 16 bases between the two germline ends. Looked up from germline, CDR1 is SGHTA and CDR2 is FQGNSA. CDR3 coding DNA: TGTGCCAGCAGCTTAGGGACCGGGAGACTGGGAGAGACCCAGTACTTC. Its protein product is CASSLGTGRLGETQYF.

DNA of the CDR3: TGTGCCAGCTCCCCTCCAGGGTACATGAACACTGAAGCTTTCTTT. Translating gives CASSPPGYMNTEAFF. The chain carries TRBV11-2 and TRBJ1-1, with D perhaps matching TRBD1 (5 bases). Trimming removed 8 bases at V and 0 bases at J, with 16 bases between. The V gene's germline CDR1 is SGHAT and CDR2 FQNNGV. CDR3 length: 15 amino acids. Together with reference TRBV11-2 and TRBJ1-1, the CDR3 gives the full variable domain: EAGVAQSPRYKIIEKRQSVAFWCNPISGHATLYWYQQILGQGPKLLIQFQNNGVVDDSQLPKDRFSAERLKGVDSTLKIQPAKLEDSAVYLCASSPPGYMNTEAFFGQGTRLTVV.

The V call is TRBV2, the J call TRBJ2-7; D may be TRBD2 (6 bases). Between the trimmed V and J ends, which lost 7 bases and 3 bases, there was a span of 19 bases. The germline V gene has CDR1 SNHLY and CDR2 FYNNEI. There are 15 residues in the CDR3. The CDR3 loop is CASTVGRGADYEQYF. Here the CDR3 DNA reads TGTGCCAGCACCGTCGGGAGAGGGGCCGACTACGAGCAGTACTTC.